This TCR beta chain derives from a study of T cells after yellow fever vaccination. Across the study: For low cell numbers, libraries were made with SMART-Seq v4 Ultra Low Input.

TCRdb reprocessed the 5' RACE reads with MiXCR, giving one entry per CDR3 protein. This sample carries roughly 79,000 distinct CDR3 sequences, around 7.8% of them seen once, and the ten largest clones take approximately 28%. This clonotype was observed at least ten times. Its antigen remains unidentified. Study-wide findings and caveats: Few clonotypes appeared in both CD4 and CD8 compartments. Clones that expanded after primary vaccination mostly reappeared after the booster (over 95% CD4, about 91% CD8). A weaker secondary response peaked on day 5, the primary on day 15.

Sequencing was performed on CD8+ T cells sorted from PBMCs, taken 10 days after the first yellow fever vaccination. The TCR comes from a man between 18 and 29 years old who received the YFV17D yellow fever vaccine.

Written as DNA, the CDR3 is TGTGCCAGCAGCTTAGTTGGAGGGTATACAGATACGCAGTATTTT. It codes for CASSLVGGYTDTQYF. The rearrangement uses TRBV7-8 and TRBJ2-3, with a weak D call TRBD2 (6 bases). The germline gives CDR1 SGHVS, CDR2 FQNEAQ. The CDR3 is made up of 15 amino acids. The germline V and J ends were trimmed by 1 base and 3 bases, with 11 bases remaining between them. Together with reference TRBV7-8 and TRBJ2-3, the CDR3 gives the full variable domain: GAGVSQSPRYKVAKRGQDVALRCDPISGHVSLFWYQQALGQGPEFLTYFQNEAQLDKSGLPSDRFFAERPEGSVSTLKIQRTQQEDSAVYLCASSLVGGYTDTQYFGPGTRLTVL.